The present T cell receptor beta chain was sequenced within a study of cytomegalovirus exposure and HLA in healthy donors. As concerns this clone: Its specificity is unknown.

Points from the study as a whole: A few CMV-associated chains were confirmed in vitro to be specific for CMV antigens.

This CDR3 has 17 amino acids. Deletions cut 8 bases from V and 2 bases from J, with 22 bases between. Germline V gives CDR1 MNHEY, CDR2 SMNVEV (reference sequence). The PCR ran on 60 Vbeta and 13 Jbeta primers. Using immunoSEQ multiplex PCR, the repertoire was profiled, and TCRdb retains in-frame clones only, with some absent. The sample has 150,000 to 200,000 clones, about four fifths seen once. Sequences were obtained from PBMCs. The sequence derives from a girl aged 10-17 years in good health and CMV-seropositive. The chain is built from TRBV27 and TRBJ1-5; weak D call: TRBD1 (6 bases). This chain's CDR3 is CASRRTRDNHGNQPQHF. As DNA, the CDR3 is TGTGCCAGCCGACGCACCCGGGACAACCATGGCAATCAGCCCCAGCATTTT.